One sample yielded the 3 T cell receptor beta chains listed below, sequenced in a study of OX40 agonist ivuxolimab in advanced cancers. Here immunoSEQ multiplex PCR was the method, and the copy in TCRdb shows in-frame clones only, minus some. The sample consists of approximately 70,000 clones, 88% of them appearing once. The specimen comprised CD4+ or CD8+ T cells sorted from blood, sampled in a trial of the OX40 agonist ivuxolimab. The receptor source for this set is an adult with an advanced solid tumor such as melanoma, head and neck, liver or kidney cancer.

J is TRBJ1-1 and V is TRBV7-9; D remains ambiguous. This CDR3 region has 13 residues. Trimming removed 3 bases from V and 7 bases from J, with 12 bases in between. CDR1 and CDR2 (germline): SEHNR, FQNEAQ (reference sequence). The CDR3 nucleotides read TGTGCCAGCAGCTTCTCGTCTGGAGGTGAAGCTTTCTTT. It is translated as CASSFSSGGEAFF.

The CDR3 here is CASTTGGNSPLHF. CDR3 sequence (DNA): TGTGCCAGCACGACAGGGGGCAATTCACCCCTCCACTTT. The chain carries TRBV5-4 and TRBJ1-6; the match to TRBD1 covers 10 bases. V lost 6 bases, J lost 7 bases, and 1 base stayed unmatched. Germline CDR1 and CDR2: SGHNT and YYREEE (reference sequence). CDR3 length equals 13 residues.

This sequence joins TRBV10-2 and TRBJ1-2, with D unresolved. The CDR3 covers 13 residues. Germline V CDR1 and CDR2: WSHSY, SAAADI. Trimming took 0 bases from V and 2 from J, leaving 4 bases between them. This CDR3 is CASSESRNYGYTF. CDR3 sequence (DNA): TGCGCCAGCAGTGAGTCGAGGAACTATGGCTACACCTTC.